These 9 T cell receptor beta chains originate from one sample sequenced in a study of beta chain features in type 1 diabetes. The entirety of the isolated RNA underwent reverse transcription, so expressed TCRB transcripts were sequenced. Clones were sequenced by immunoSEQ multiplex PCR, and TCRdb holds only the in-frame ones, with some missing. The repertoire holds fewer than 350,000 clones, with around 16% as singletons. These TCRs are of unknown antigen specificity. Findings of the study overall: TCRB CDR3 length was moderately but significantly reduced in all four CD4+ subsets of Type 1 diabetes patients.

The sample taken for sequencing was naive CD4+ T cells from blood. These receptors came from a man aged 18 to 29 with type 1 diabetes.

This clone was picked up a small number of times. The CDR3 sequence is CASRQGITMNTEAFF. The CDR3 bases are TGTGCCAGCCGTCAGGGAATTACTATGAACACTGAAGCTTTCTTT. This chain uses TRBV19 with TRBJ1-1; possibly TRBD1 for D (5 bases). Trimming shortened V by 9 bases and J by 0 bases, and 17 bases separated the two germline ends. CDR3 size: 15 residues. Germline V gives CDR1 LNHDA, CDR2 SQIVND (reference sequence).

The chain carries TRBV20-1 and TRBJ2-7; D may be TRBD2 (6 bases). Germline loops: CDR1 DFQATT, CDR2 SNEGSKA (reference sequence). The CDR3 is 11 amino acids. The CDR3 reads CSRSGVAGQYF. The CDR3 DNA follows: TGCAGCCGATCGGGGGTCGCAGGGCAGTACTTC.

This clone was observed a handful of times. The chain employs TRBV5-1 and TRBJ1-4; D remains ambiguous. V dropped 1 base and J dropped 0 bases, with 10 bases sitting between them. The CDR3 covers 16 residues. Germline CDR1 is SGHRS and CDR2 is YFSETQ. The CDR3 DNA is TGCGCCAGCAGCTTGTCTGAGGTTGCAACTAATGAAAAACTGTTTTTT. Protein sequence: CASSLSEVATNEKLFF.

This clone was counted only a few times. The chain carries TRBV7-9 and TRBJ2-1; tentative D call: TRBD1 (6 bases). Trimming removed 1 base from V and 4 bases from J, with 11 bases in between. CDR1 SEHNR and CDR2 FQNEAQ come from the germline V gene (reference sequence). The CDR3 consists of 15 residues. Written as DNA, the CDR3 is TGTGCCAGCAGCTTAGGAGGGGGAAGGTACAATGAGCAGTTCTTC. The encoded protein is CASSLGGGRYNEQFF.

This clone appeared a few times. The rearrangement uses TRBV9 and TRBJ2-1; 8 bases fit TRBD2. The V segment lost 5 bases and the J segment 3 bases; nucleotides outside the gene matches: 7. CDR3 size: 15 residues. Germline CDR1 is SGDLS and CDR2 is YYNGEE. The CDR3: CASSATGLGYNEQFF. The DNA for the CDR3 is TGTGCCAGCAGTGCAACGGGACTAGGCTACAATGAGCAGTTCTTC.

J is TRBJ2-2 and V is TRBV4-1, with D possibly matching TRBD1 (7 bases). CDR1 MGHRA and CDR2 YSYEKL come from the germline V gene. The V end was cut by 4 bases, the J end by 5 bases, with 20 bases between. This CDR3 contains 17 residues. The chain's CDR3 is CASSPVQGGGLTGELFF. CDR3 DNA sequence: TGCGCCAGCAGCCCCGTCCAGGGGGGCGGTCTGACCGGGGAGCTGTTTTTT.

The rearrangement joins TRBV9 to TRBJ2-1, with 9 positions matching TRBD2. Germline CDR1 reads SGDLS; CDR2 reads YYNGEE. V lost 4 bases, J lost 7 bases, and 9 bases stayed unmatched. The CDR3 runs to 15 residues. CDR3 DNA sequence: TGTGCCAGCAGCACGGAGCTAGCGGGGTGGAATGAGCAGTTCTTC. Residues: CASSTELAGWNEQFF.

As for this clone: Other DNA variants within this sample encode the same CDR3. The CDR3, as DNA: TGCAGCGTTGAGGACACAGGGGGCGAGGAGACCCAGTACTTC. This translates into CSVEDTGGEETQYF. The rearrangement joins TRBV29-1 to TRBJ2-5; 9 bases agree with TRBD1. The CDR3 consists of 14 residues. Germline trimming cut 3 bases from V and 5 bases from J; bases unmatched to any gene: 7. Germline-derived CDR1 and CDR2 are SQVTM and ANQGSEA.

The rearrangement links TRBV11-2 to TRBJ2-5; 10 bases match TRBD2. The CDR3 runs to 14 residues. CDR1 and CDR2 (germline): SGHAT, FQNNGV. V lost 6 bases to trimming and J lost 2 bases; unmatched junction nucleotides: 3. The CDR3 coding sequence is TGTGCCAGCAGTTGGACTAGCGGACAAGAGACCCAGTACTTC. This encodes CASSWTSGQETQYF.